The 28 T cell receptor beta chains reported below all come from one sample, sequenced in a study of T cells in Graves' hyperthyroidism and ophthalmopathy. TCR beta CDR3 sequences were amplified from RNA transcripts. First-round RT-PCR of the TCR CDR3 relied on the HTBI primer set. TCRdb independently ran MiXCR on the multiplex PCR reads; one entry per CDR3 protein. In the table there are roughly 630,000 distinct CDR3 sequences, around a sixth of which are singletons. Sequenced: blood. These receptors all stem from a young woman with Graves' hyperthyroidism.

The chain combines TRBV7-2 with TRBJ1-6; D not resolved. Germline values: CDR1 SGHTA, CDR2 FQGNSA. The CDR3 length is 17 residues. V was clipped by 5 bases and J by 7 bases, with 21 bases between them. The CDR3 DNA reads as TGTGCCAGCAGCCGACCCCTAATATTACAACCAAATTCACCCCTCCACTTT. It yields the protein CASSRPLILQPNSPLHF.

This clonotype was seen ten or more times. The V call is TRBV2, the J call TRBJ2-7; either TRBD1 or TRBD2 may supply D (5 bases each). Per germline, CDR1 SNHLY and CDR2 FYNNEI. The V end lost 3 bases, the J end lost 6 bases, and 18 bases lay between the germline ends. The CDR3 runs to 15 residues. The CDR3 is CASSERDLFVREQYF. The DNA of the CDR3 is TGTGCCAGCAGTGAGAGGGACCTTTTCGTGCGCGAGCAGTACTTC.

Comment on this clonotype: A much larger clonotype is one base distant, so this may be a read error. Here the CDR3 DNA reads TGTGCCAGCAGTTTAATCGCGTCGCAGGGAGGAGAAACAGATTCGCAGTATTTT. Translating it yields CASSLIASQGGETDSQYF. V usage is TRBV28 and J usage is TRBJ2-3; tentatively, D is TRBD2 (6 bases). Germline V gene lookup returns CDR1 MDHEN and CDR2 SYDVKM. The CDR3 extends over 18 amino acids.

The rearrangement uses TRBV20-1 and TRBJ2-4, with D tentatively TRBD1 (5 bases). The CDR3 has 16 residues. Germline-derived CDR1 and CDR2 are DFQATT and SNEGSKA (reference sequence). The ends were cut back, 3 bases at V and 0 bases at J, with 15 bases in the middle. The chain's CDR3 is CSASKFAGRAKNIQYF. The CDR3 DNA follows: TGCAGTGCTAGTAAATTCGCAGGGCGAGCCAAAAACATTCAGTACTTC.

This clonotype has only a few counts. This chain uses TRBV11-1 with TRBJ2-1; 8 positions agree with TRBD2. Germline CDR1 and CDR2: SGHAT and FQDESV (reference sequence). Losses at the gene ends were 3 bases for V and 7 bases for J; bases not matched to a gene: 8. The CDR3 runs to 15 residues. The DNA for the CDR3 is TGTGCCAGCAGCTTCGGGCTAGCGGGTGGGAATGAGCAGTTCTTC. Its translation is CASSFGLAGGNEQFF.

This clonotype was observed many times. The genes are TRBV11-2 and TRBJ1-5; no clear D. CDR3 size: 14 residues. V dropped 0 bases and J dropped 7 bases, with 10 bases sitting between them. The germline gives CDR1 SGHAT, CDR2 FQNNGV. The CDR3 DNA follows: TGTGCCAGCAGCTTAGATAAAGGTGGGCAGCCCCAGCATTTT. This encodes CASSLDKGGQPQHF.

This clonotype was counted at least ten times. The chain joins TRBV30 to TRBJ1-1; D is uncertain. V was shortened by 5 bases and J by 0 bases, with 4 bases between the two germline ends. The CDR3 runs to 11 residues. Germline assignment: CDR1 GTSNPN and CDR2 SVGIG (reference sequence). Here the CDR3 reads CAWSMNTEAFF. CDR3 in DNA: TGTGCCTGGTCAATGAACACTGAAGCTTTCTTT. The full variable domain, its missing parts supplied by reference TRBV30 and TRBJ1-1, is SQTIHQWPATLVQPVGSPLSLECTVEGTSNPNLYWYRQAAGRGLQLLFYSVGIGQISSEVPQNLSASRPQDRQFILSSKKLLLSDSGFYLCAWSMNTEAFFGQGTRLTVV.

V and J are TRBV6-1 and TRBJ1-2; tentatively, D is TRBD1 (5 bases). Looked up from germline, CDR1 is MNHNS and CDR2 is SASEGT. The V end was cut by 2 bases, the J end by 0 bases, with 19 bases between. This CDR3 comprises 18 residues. The CDR3 is CASSERDVRQNTNYGYTF. The CDR3 DNA reads as TGTGCCAGCAGTGAAAGGGATGTTCGACAGAATACTAACTATGGCTACACCTTC.

This clonotype was seen more than once but under ten times. This chain connects TRBV4-2 to TRBJ2-3; 14 bases match TRBD2. Germline loops: CDR1 LGHNA, CDR2 YNFKEQ. This CDR3 is 17 amino acids long. Trimming removed 1 base from V and 2 bases from J; junction bases left unmatched: 2. DNA of the CDR3: TGTGCCAGCAGCCAAGCGACTAGCGGGAGGGCCACAGATACGCAGTATTTT. It is translated as CASSQATSGRATDTQYF.

This clonotype was recorded many times. CDR3 region: CASSLASLAGNEQYF. CDR3 nucleotide sequence: TGCGCCAGCAGCTTGGCCAGCCTAGCGGGAAACGAGCAGTACTTC. V and J are TRBV5-1 and TRBJ2-7; 9 positions match TRBD2. CDR1 is SGHRS, CDR2 YFSETQ, per germline. Trimming took 0 bases from V and 5 from J; bases not matched to a gene: 6. The CDR3 is 15 residues long. The complete variable domain, with remaining parts taken from reference TRBV5-1 and TRBJ2-7, reads KAGVTQTPRYLIKTRGQQVTLSCSPISGHRSVSWYQQTPGQGLQFLFEYFSETQRNKGNFPGRFSGRQFSNSRSEMNVSTLELGDSALYLCASSLASLAGNEQYFGPGTRLTVT.

This chain links TRBV5-1 with TRBJ2-7; TRBD1 matches at 8 bases. This CDR3 is built from 15 residues. The V segment lost 0 bases and the J segment 3 bases; nucleotides outside the gene matches: 5. Germline V lookup: CDR1 SGHRS, CDR2 YFSETQ. CDR3 DNA sequence: TGCGCCAGCAGCTTGGATCCGGGACAGGTCTACGAGCAGTACTTC. Translation gives CASSLDPGQVYEQYF.

This clonotype has at least ten counts. The V call is TRBV6-1, the J call TRBJ2-5; D uncertain. CDR3 length equals 13 residues. Between the trimmed V and J ends, which lost 1 base and 7 bases, there was a span of 10 bases. Germline CDR1 and CDR2: MNHNS and SASEGT. The DNA for the CDR3 is TGTGCCAGCAGTGAAGGTCAGAGATGGACCCAGTACTTC. This encodes CASSEGQRWTQYF.

This clonotype occurred many times. This chain joins TRBV2 and TRBJ1-5; tentative D call: TRBD1 (6 bases). CDR3 length: 14 amino acids. CDR1 SNHLY and CDR2 FYNNEI come from the germline V gene. Trimming pared 5 bases from V and 2 bases from J, leaving 10 bases between. CDR3 DNA sequence: TGTGCCAGCAGTTACAGGGTAGGCAATCAGCCCCAGCATTTT. Amino acids: CASSYRVGNQPQHF.

This clonotype was recorded many times. The V and J genes are TRBV3-1 and TRBJ2-1, with D unresolved. CDR1 is LGHDT, CDR2 YNNKEL, per germline (reference sequence). This CDR3 is 15 amino acids long. The V gene lost 1 base and the J gene lost 0 bases, with 7 bases spanning the gap. The CDR3 region is CASSQVVSSYNEQFF. The CDR3 region has the DNA TGTGCCAGCAGCCAAGTTGTGAGCTCCTACAATGAGCAGTTCTTC.

This clonotype was observed many times. The V call is TRBV29-1, the J call TRBJ2-3; D possibly corresponds to TRBD2 (6 bases). Germline CDR1 and CDR2: SQVTM and ANQGSEA. V was pared by 5 bases and J by 3 bases, with 15 bases between. There are 14 residues in the CDR3. The CDR3 DNA reads as TGCAGCGTTTTTCTGCCTAGCGAGACAGATACGCAGTATTTT. Encoded protein: CSVFLPSETDTQYF.

This rearrangement joins TRBV10-3 to TRBJ2-3, with D unclear. The CDR3 loop spans 15 amino acids. Germline V gene data show CDR1 as ENHRY and CDR2 as SYGVKD. V was pared by 3 bases and J by 1 base, with 11 bases between. CDR3 residues: CAISEAGRGTDTQYF. Here the CDR3 DNA reads TGTGCCATCAGTGAAGCCGGCCGCGGCACAGATACGCAGTATTTT.

V is TRBV20-1 and J is TRBJ2-1, with 7 nucleotides matching TRBD2. J lost 3 bases, V lost 6 bases, and 20 bases had no gene match. CDR3 length equals 18 residues. Germline V lookup: CDR1 DFQATT, CDR2 SNEGSKA (reference sequence). The DNA for the CDR3 is TGCAGTGCCGGCCATATAAGTTTGGCGGGAGCTGACTACAATGAGCAGTTCTTC. Its translation: CSAGHISLAGADYNEQFF.

This clonotype was seen many times. The V and J genes are TRBV20-1 and TRBJ1-2; D gene unclear. Germline-derived CDR1 and CDR2 are DFQATT and SNEGSKA (reference sequence). V was shortened by 4 bases and J by 6 bases, with 9 bases between the two germline ends. This CDR3 region has 11 residues. DNA for the CDR3: TGCAGTGCTAAAAGAAGGGATGGCTACACCTTC. Translating gives CSAKRRDGYTF.

This clonotype turned up a few times. The chain links TRBV9 to TRBJ2-1; 7 positions match TRBD2. CDR1 and CDR2 (germline): SGDLS, YYNGEE. Losses at the gene ends were 4 bases for V and 9 bases for J; bases not matched to a gene: 16. The CDR3 sequence is 16 residues long. Here the CDR3 DNA reads TGTGCCAGCAGCCAAACTCCAGCGGCCACGGGAGGTGAGCAGTTCTTC. Protein sequence: CASSQTPAATGGEQFF.

The chain recombines TRBV7-3 with TRBJ2-2, with D tentatively TRBD1 (6 bases). V dropped 5 bases and J dropped 4 bases, with 11 bases sitting between them. CDR3 length equals 14 residues. The germline V gene encodes CDR1 SGHTA and CDR2 FQGTGA. The CDR3 is CASSETGSTGELFF. Here the CDR3 DNA reads TGTGCCAGCAGCGAAACAGGGTCCACCGGGGAGCTGTTTTTT. Complete variable domain (other parts from reference TRBV7-3 and TRBJ2-2): GAGVSQTPSNKVTEKGKYVELRCDPISGHTALYWYRQSLGQGPEFLIYFQGTGAADDSGLPNDRFFAVRPEGSVSTLKIQRTERGDSAVYLCASSETGSTGELFFGEGSRLTVL.

This clonotype showed up just a few times. The chain couples TRBV27 to TRBJ2-3; no definite D call. Germline V lookup: CDR1 MNHEY, CDR2 SMNVEV (reference sequence). The CDR3 covers 13 residues. V dropped 5 bases and J dropped 1 base, with 7 bases sitting between them. CDR3 loop: CASSNQGTDTQYF. The CDR3 DNA reads TGTGCCAGCAGTAATCAAGGCACAGATACGCAGTATTTT.

This rearrangement joins TRBV20-1 to TRBJ1-2, with D possibly being TRBD1 (5 bases). The V end lost 2 bases, the J end lost 4 bases, and 8 bases lay between the germline ends. Germline-derived CDR1 and CDR2 are DFQATT and SNEGSKA (reference sequence). The CDR3 is 12 amino acids. CDR3 region: CSARRDSYGYTF. CDR3 nucleotides: TGCAGTGCTAGAAGGGACTCCTATGGCTACACCTTC.

V gene TRBV12-3 or TRBV12-4 combines with J gene TRBJ1-5; 11 bases line up with TRBD1. The V segment lost 5 bases and the J segment 3 bases; nucleotides outside the gene matches: 9. This CDR3 has 17 residues. CDR3 amino acids: CASSPGTGGINNQPQHF. In DNA, the CDR3 is TGTGCCAGCAGTCCCGGGACAGGGGGTATAAACAATCAGCCCCAGCATTTT.

This clonotype was picked up a small number of times. The chain recombines TRBV20-1 with TRBJ2-7; D may be TRBD1 (6 bases). This CDR3 contains 16 residues. The germline V and J ends were trimmed by 7 bases and 3 bases, with 25 bases remaining between them. Per germline, CDR1 DFQATT and CDR2 SNEGSKA (reference sequence). In DNA form, the CDR3 reads TGCAGTGTATCCCAGGGTACAGGGAAGCAAGGCTACGAGCAGTACTTC. This sequence encodes CSVSQGTGKQGYEQYF.

The chain has TRBV20-1 and TRBJ2-7, with TRBD1 matching 10 bases. The junction had 6 bases not matched to a gene; V was cut back by 6 bases and J by 4 bases. The CDR3 is 13 amino acids. The germline gives CDR1 DFQATT, CDR2 SNEGSKA (reference sequence). The CDR3 loop reads CSAPGQGQYEQYF. The DNA of the CDR3 is TGCAGTGCCCCGGGACAGGGGCAGTACGAGCAGTACTTC.

CDR3 in amino acids: CASSRPGGNSPLHF. In DNA, the CDR3 is TGTGCCAGCAGCCGACCGGGGGGGAATTCACCCCTCCACTTT. The V gene is TRBV7-9, the J gene TRBJ1-6; the D gene is possibly TRBD1 (5 bases). Germline V CDR1 and CDR2: SEHNR, FQNEAQ (reference sequence). The CDR3 covers 14 residues. The V and J ends lost 5 bases and 7 bases respectively, with 12 bases between them. Looking up the rest from reference TRBV7-9 and TRBJ1-6 gives the full variable domain: DTGVSQNPRHKITKRGQNVTFRCDPISEHNRLYWYRQTLGQGPEFLTYFQNEAQLEKSRLLSDRFSAERPKGSFSTLEIQRTEQGDSAMYLCASSRPGGNSPLHFGNGTRLTVT.

This chain uses TRBV19 with TRBJ2-1; 8 bases map to TRBD2. V gave up 6 bases and J gave up 6 bases; unmatched junction bases: 10. Germline CDR1 LNHDA, CDR2 SQIVND (reference sequence). The length of the CDR3 is 15 residues. The CDR3 region has the DNA TGTGCCAGTAGCCCGTTAAGCGGGAGTTTCAATGAGCAGTTCTTC. This gives the protein CASSPLSGSFNEQFF. The full variable domain, in which reference TRBV19 and TRBJ2-1 provide the parts outside the CDR3, is DGGITQSPKYLFRKEGQNVTLSCEQNLNHDAMYWYRQDPGQGLRLIYYSQIVNDFQKGDIAEGYSVSREKKESFPLTVTSAQKNPTAFYLCASSPLSGSFNEQFFGPGTRLTVL.

Comment on this clonotype: This sequence may be a read error, since a much larger clone differs from it by one base. The rearrangement uses TRBV12-3 or TRBV12-4 and TRBJ2-5, with 8 bases matching TRBD1. CDR3 length: 15 amino acids. The CDR3 is CASSLADREQETQSF. In DNA form, the CDR3 reads TGTGCCAGCAGTCTCGCGGACAGGGAGCAAGAGACCCAGTCCTTC.